The 24 T cell receptor beta chains below were found in one sample sequenced in a study of T cells in Graves' hyperthyroidism and ophthalmopathy. What was amplified from RNA transcripts were TCR beta CDR3 regions. In the first-round RT-PCR of the TCR CDR3, the HTBI primer set was used. Using its own MiXCR run on the multiplex PCR reads, TCRdb lists one record per CDR3 protein. The sample records approximately 270,000 distinct CDR3 sequences, roughly 15% being singletons. Material: blood. The receptors originated from a woman between 35 and 50 years old with Graves' hyperthyroidism that later progressed to Graves' ophthalmopathy.

This clonotype was detected many times. V is TRBV2 and J is TRBJ2-2, with TRBD1 matching over 7 bases. Germline V gene data show CDR1 as SNHLY and CDR2 as FYNNEI. Unmatched junction bases numbered 5, after V lost 8 bases and J lost 5 bases. CDR3 length: 13 amino acids. The CDR3 region is CASRDRRTGELFF. CDR3 in DNA: TGTGCCAGCCGGGACAGACGGACCGGGGAGCTGTTTTTT.

This clonotype was recorded at least ten times. V is TRBV6-1 and J is TRBJ2-2, with 10 bases aligning to TRBD1. Trimming removed 7 bases from V and 3 bases from J; junction bases left unmatched: 8. This CDR3 region has 16 residues. The V gene's germline CDR1 is MNHNS and CDR2 SASEGT. The CDR3 protein is CASTLVGTGDTGELFF. In DNA, the CDR3 is TGTGCCAGCACCCTGGTGGGGACAGGGGACACCGGGGAGCTGTTTTTT.

This clonotype was counted many times. V usage is TRBV11-2 and J usage is TRBJ2-5; possible D gene TRBD2, 7 bases. Per the germline V gene, CDR1 is SGHAT and CDR2 is FQNNGV. V was trimmed by 1 base and J by 5 bases, leaving 11 bases between them. The CDR3 contains 14 residues. The CDR3 loop reads CASSLGGGWETQYF. CDR3 sequence (DNA): TGTGCCAGCAGCTTAGGCGGGGGCTGGGAGACCCAGTACTTC.

This clonotype was recorded at least ten times. The J gene is TRBJ2-7, the V gene TRBV2; 10 bases fit TRBD1. In germline, CDR1 is SNHLY, CDR2 FYNNEI. The CDR3 spans 15 residues. With 6 bases clipped from V and 2 bases from J, the junction kept 7 bases outside the gene matches. The CDR3: CASSPGTGVPYEQYF. The CDR3 DNA is TGTGCCAGCAGCCCCGGGACAGGGGTACCCTACGAGCAGTACTTC.

There are a few counts of this clonotype. This rearrangement joins TRBV19 to TRBJ2-1; D is possibly TRBD2 (6 bases). The CDR3 contains 14 residues. In germline, CDR1 is LNHDA, CDR2 SQIVND (reference sequence). Trimming shortened V by 6 bases and J by 4 bases, and 13 bases separated the two germline ends. In DNA form, the CDR3 reads TGTGCCAGTAGCGACTGGGGGGAATACAATGAGCAGTTCTTC. This encodes CASSDWGEYNEQFF.

Many counts were recorded for this clonotype. The chain uses TRBV27 and TRBJ2-7; 8 bases match TRBD2. The V gene's germline CDR1 is MNHEY and CDR2 SMNVEV (reference sequence). V trimming: 4 bases; J trimming: 3 bases; junction bases outside the gene matches: 11. There are 16 residues in the CDR3. In DNA, the CDR3 is TGTGCCAGCAGTTCACCACCTAGCGGGCCAGACTACGAGCAGTACTTC. Translation gives CASSSPPSGPDYEQYF.

This clonotype was detected a few times. This chain joins TRBV6-1 and TRBJ2-1; 7 bases align to TRBD2. Per germline, CDR1 MNHNS and CDR2 SASEGT. The CDR3 has 15 residues. With V trimmed by 2 bases and J by 8 bases, 9 bases remained unmatched. CDR3 DNA sequence: TGTGCCAGCAGTGAACCCGGGACTAAAAGCCATGAGCAGTTCTTC. Encoded protein: CASSEPGTKSHEQFF.

The gene calls are TRBV6-2 or TRBV6-3 and TRBJ2-3; 10 nucleotides match TRBD1. The CDR3 is 17 amino acids. The germline CDR1 and CDR2 sequences are MNHEY and SVGEGT. With 0 bases clipped from V and 2 bases from J, the junction kept 5 bases outside the gene matches. CDR3 sequence reads: CASSYSRDRGDTDTQYF. For the CDR3, the DNA is TGTGCCAGCAGTTACTCAAGGGACAGGGGCGACACAGATACGCAGTATTTT.

The V gene is TRBV5-1, the J gene TRBJ2-3; D is undetermined. The CDR3 has 14 amino acids. V dropped 0 bases and J dropped 6 bases, with 11 bases sitting between them. The V gene's germline CDR1 is SGHRS and CDR2 YFSETQ. The CDR3 region has the DNA TGCGCCAGCAGCTTGGCAGGTCCTCTGGATACGCAGTATTTT. This encodes CASSLAGPLDTQYF. The variable domain in full, with the rest retrieved from reference TRBV5-1 and TRBJ2-3, is KAGVTQTPRYLIKTRGQQVTLSCSPISGHRSVSWYQQTPGQGLQFLFEYFSETQRNKGNFPGRFSGRQFSNSRSEMNVSTLELGDSALYLCASSLAGPLDTQYFGPGTRLTVL.

This chain uses TRBV27 with TRBJ2-5; the D gene is possibly TRBD2 (5 bases). Germline CDR1 is MNHEY and CDR2 is SMNVEV (reference sequence). CDR3 length: 13 residues. The V and J ends lost 6 bases and 5 bases respectively, with 13 bases between them. CDR3 sequence reads: CASSPLGGETQYF. The CDR3 DNA follows: TGTGCCAGCAGCCCCCTAGGCGGGGAGACCCAGTACTTC.

This clonotype was observed at least ten times. This CDR3 is CATSDSYSITGGTDTQYF. CDR3 DNA: TGTGCCACCAGTGATTCATACTCCATAACAGGGGGCACAGATACGCAGTATTTT. The rearrangement links TRBV24-1 to TRBJ2-3, with 7 bases lining up with TRBD1. In germline, CDR1 is KGHDR, CDR2 SFDVKD. The CDR3 is made up of 18 amino acids. After removal of 2 bases from V and 1 base from J, the junction contained 11 bases not matched to a gene.

This clonotype was counted many times. The chain links TRBV9 to TRBJ2-2; TRBD2 might be the D (6 bases). This CDR3 region has 15 residues. Trimming left V 2 bases short and J 5 bases short, with 13 bases between. The germline CDR1 and CDR2 sequences are SGDLS and YYNGEE. The CDR3 protein is CASSVTSLGTGELFF. For the CDR3, the DNA is TGTGCCAGCAGCGTCACTAGCTTGGGTACCGGGGAGCTGTTTTTT.

This clonotype appeared a few times. CDR3 nucleotides: TGTGCCAGCAGCAAGAGAGGGGTCGGAACAGATACGCAGTATTTT. Translated, it gives CASSKRGVGTDTQYF. This chain connects TRBV11-2 to TRBJ2-3; D possibly matches TRBD1 or TRBD2 (5 bases each). V lost 5 bases and J lost 3, with 15 bases in between. This CDR3 has 15 amino acids. Germline lookup yields CDR1 SGHAT and CDR2 FQNNGV.

This clonotype occurred a few times. The CDR3 spells CASSIGGGEQYF. CDR3 nucleotides: TGTGCCAGTAGTATAGGGGGGGGCGAGCAGTACTTC. J is TRBJ2-7 and V is TRBV19; TRBD2 agrees at 7 bases. CDR3 length: 12 amino acids. Germline CDR1 LNHDA, CDR2 SQIVND (reference sequence). Trimming at V came to 1 base and at J to 6 bases, leaving 0 bases not matched to a gene. Together with reference TRBV19 and TRBJ2-7, the CDR3 gives the full variable domain: DGGITQSPKYLFRKEGQNVTLSCEQNLNHDAMYWYRQDPGQGLRLIYYSQIVNDFQKGDIAEGYSVSREKKESFPLTVTSAQKNPTAFYLCASSIGGGEQYFGPGTRLTVT.

This clonotype has at least ten counts. The chain links TRBV12-3 or TRBV12-4 to TRBJ1-1; 7 bases fit TRBD1. CDR3 length: 14 amino acids. Germline trimming cut 3 bases from V and 1 base from J; bases unmatched to any gene: 2. Written as DNA, the CDR3 is TGTGCCAGCAGTTTCGGGACAGCGAACACTGAAGCTTTCTTT. Translation gives CASSFGTANTEAFF.

This clonotype was picked up many times. The V and J genes are TRBV9 and TRBJ2-2; D remains ambiguous. CDR3 size: 12 residues. Trimming took 0 bases from V and 7 from J, leaving 4 bases between them. Germline lookup yields CDR1 SGDLS and CDR2 YYNGEE. CDR3 residues: CASSVDGGELFF. DNA for the CDR3: TGTGCCAGCAGCGTAGACGGCGGGGAGCTGTTTTTT. Full variable domain (rest looked up from reference TRBV9 and TRBJ2-2): DSGVTQTPKHLITATGQRVTLRCSPRSGDLSVYWYQQSLDQGLQFLIQYYNGEERAKGNILERFSAQQFPDLHSELNLSSLELGDSALYFCASSVDGGELFFGEGSRLTVL.

This clonotype was counted at least ten times. The rearrangement joins TRBV12-3 or TRBV12-4 to TRBJ2-1; D is tentatively TRBD1 or TRBD2 (5 bases each). The CDR3 covers 16 residues. V lost 2 bases to trimming and J lost 6 bases, with 17 bases between them. The CDR3 bases are TGTGCCAGCAGTTTAATGGGGACGAGTTTTTCCAATGAGCAGTTCTTC. Translated, it gives CASSLMGTSFSNEQFF.

The chain carries TRBV6-1 and TRBJ1-5; 9 bases align to TRBD1. V shed 4 bases, J shed 3 bases, and the junction held 7 bases outside the gene matches. The germline V gene encodes CDR1 MNHNS and CDR2 SASEGT. The CDR3 runs to 16 residues. CDR3 DNA sequence: TGTGCCAGCAGTGGGGGGACAGGGTGGGACAATCAGCCCCAGCATTTT. This sequence encodes CASSGGTGWDNQPQHF.

Only a few counts were recorded for this clonotype. The rearrangement links TRBV19 to TRBJ2-7; D is possibly TRBD2 (6 bases). This CDR3 spans 14 amino acids. CDR1 LNHDA and CDR2 SQIVND come from the germline V gene (reference sequence). Between the trimmed V and J ends, which lost 8 bases and 3 bases, there was a span of 17 bases. The CDR3 DNA reads as TGTGCCAGTGCGAGAGGCGGGAAAGGCTACGAGCAGTACTTC. Its protein product is CASARGGKGYEQYF.

This clonotype has ten or more counts. Here the CDR3 reads CASRTGLLGGEKLFF. As DNA, the CDR3 is TGTGCCAGCAGAACGGGGTTGCTTGGGGGTGAAAAACTGTTTTTT. The chain is built from TRBV28 and TRBJ1-4, with D perhaps matching TRBD1 (5 bases). V lost 6 bases and J lost 7, with 18 bases in between. The CDR3 loop spans 15 amino acids. Germline V gene data show CDR1 as MDHEN and CDR2 as SYDVKM.

This clonotype occurred many times. The chain joins TRBV6-2 or TRBV6-3 to TRBJ2-1, with 9 nucleotides matching TRBD2. CDR1 and CDR2 from the germline V gene are MNHEY and SVGEGT. Trimming cost V 5 bases and J 10 bases; bases outside gene matches: 12. This CDR3 spans 15 amino acids. This chain's CDR3 is CASSPRLAAIREQFF. The CDR3 DNA follows: TGTGCCAGCAGTCCCCGACTAGCGGCGATAAGGGAGCAGTTCTTC.

This clonotype has ten or more counts. The rearrangement joins TRBV7-9 to TRBJ2-5; D is possibly TRBD1 or TRBD2 (5 bases each). There are 16 residues in the CDR3. V was cut by 5 bases and J by 3 bases, with 19 bases left in between. Germline CDR1 is SEHNR and CDR2 is FQNEAQ (reference sequence). CDR3 protein: CASSQPGAGREETQYF. DNA for the CDR3: TGTGCCAGCAGCCAGCCTGGGGCCGGGCGGGAAGAGACCCAGTACTTC.

This clonotype was observed at least ten times. The chain recombines TRBV6-4 with TRBJ2-1; the match to TRBD1 covers 12 bases. Germline values: CDR1 MRHNA, CDR2 SNTAGT. V shed 6 bases and J 8 bases; nucleotides not matched to a gene: 5. CDR3 length: 14 residues. This CDR3 is CASRRDRGQDEQFF. The CDR3 nucleotides read TGTGCCAGCAGACGGGACAGGGGGCAGGATGAGCAGTTCTTC.

CDR3 DNA: TGTGCCAGCAGCTTGGATCCCTTTGACGAGCAGTACTTC. Translated, it gives CASSLDPFDEQYF. The chain employs TRBV11-3 and TRBJ2-7; D unresolved. With 3 bases removed from V and 5 bases from J, the gap between germline ends came to 11 bases. This CDR3 comprises 13 residues. The germline gives CDR1 SGHNT, CDR2 YENEEA.